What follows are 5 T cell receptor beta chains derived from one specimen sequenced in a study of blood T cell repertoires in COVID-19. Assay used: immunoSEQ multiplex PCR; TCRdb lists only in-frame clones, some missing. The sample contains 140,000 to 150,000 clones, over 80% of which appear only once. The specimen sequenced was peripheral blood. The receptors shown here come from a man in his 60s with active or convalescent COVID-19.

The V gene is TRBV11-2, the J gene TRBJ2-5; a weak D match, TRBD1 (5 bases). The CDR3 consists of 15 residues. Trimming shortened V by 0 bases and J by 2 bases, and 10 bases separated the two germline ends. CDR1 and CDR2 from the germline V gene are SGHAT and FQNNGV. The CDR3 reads CASSLDPGKQETQYF. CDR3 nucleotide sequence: TGTGCCAGCAGCTTAGATCCAGGGAAACAAGAGACCCAGTACTTC. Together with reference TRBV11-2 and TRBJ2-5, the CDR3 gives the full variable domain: EAGVAQSPRYKIIEKRQSVAFWCNPISGHATLYWYQQILGQGPKLLIQFQNNGVVDDSQLPKDRFSAERLKGVDSTLKIQPAKLEDSAVYLCASSLDPGKQETQYFGPGTRLLVL.

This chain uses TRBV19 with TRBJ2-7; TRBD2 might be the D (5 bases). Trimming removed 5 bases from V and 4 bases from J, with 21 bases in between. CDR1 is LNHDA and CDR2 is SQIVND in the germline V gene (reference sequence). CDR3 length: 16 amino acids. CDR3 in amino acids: CASSPYAGNPKYEQYF. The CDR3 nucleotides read TGTGCCAGTAGTCCATATGCCGGGAACCCAAAGTACGAGCAGTACTTC.

The CDR3 nucleotides are TGTGCCAGCAGTTTATGGCTGGACAAGAGAAAAGAGACCCAGTACTTC. The encoded protein is CASSLWLDKRKETQYF. The genes are TRBV28 and TRBJ2-5; a weak D match, TRBD1 (5 bases). This CDR3 comprises 16 residues. V was clipped by 0 bases and J by 3 bases, with 14 bases between them. Germline lookup yields CDR1 MDHEN and CDR2 SYDVKM.

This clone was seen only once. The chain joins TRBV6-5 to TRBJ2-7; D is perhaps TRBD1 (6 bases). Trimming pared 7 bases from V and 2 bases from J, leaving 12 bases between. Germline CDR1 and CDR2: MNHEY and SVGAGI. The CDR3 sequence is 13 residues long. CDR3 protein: CASTSTGTYEQYF. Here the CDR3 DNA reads TGTGCCAGCACCTCGACAGGCACCTACGAGCAGTACTTC.

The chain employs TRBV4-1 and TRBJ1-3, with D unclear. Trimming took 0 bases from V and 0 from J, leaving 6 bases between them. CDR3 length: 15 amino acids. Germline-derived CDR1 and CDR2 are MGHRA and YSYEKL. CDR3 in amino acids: CASSQEDYSGNTIYF. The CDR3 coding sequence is TGCGCCAGCAGCCAAGAGGACTACTCTGGAAACACCATATATTTT.